These 27 T cell receptor beta chains originate from one sample sequenced in a study of blood T cell repertoires in COVID-19. The repertoire was sequenced with immunoSEQ multiplex PCR; TCRdb's copy has only in-frame clones and lacks some. The sample lists approximately 120,000 clones, about 82% occurring once. The sequenced sample consisted of peripheral blood. These receptors were collected from a human donor in a cohort sampled during active COVID-19.

The chain uses TRBV18 and TRBJ1-2; perhaps TRBD1 as D (6 bases). This CDR3 is 15 amino acids long. Germline-derived CDR1 and CDR2 are KGHSH and LQKENI. V lost 2 bases and J lost 7, with 17 bases in between. The chain's CDR3 is CASSPERGIPPGYTF. The CDR3 nucleotides are TGTGCCAGCTCACCAGAGAGGGGGATACCCCCTGGCTACACCTTC.

This chain joins TRBV29-1 and TRBJ2-7, with 10 bases fitting TRBD2. The germline gives CDR1 SQVTM, CDR2 ANQGSEA. The CDR3 is 14 amino acids. V lost 5 bases to trimming and J lost 4 bases; unmatched junction nucleotides: 8. The CDR3 coding sequence is TGCAGCGTTACTCCTAGCGGGAGTGCGTACGAGCAGTACTTC. It codes for CSVTPSGSAYEQYF.

The V gene is TRBV19, the J gene TRBJ2-1; unclear D gene. CDR1 is LNHDA and CDR2 is SQIVND in the germline V gene (reference sequence). Trimming took off 0 bases at V and 5 bases at J, with 8 bases between the two ends. This CDR3 comprises 14 residues. In DNA form, the CDR3 reads TGTGCCAGTAGTATAGATCCTTACAACAATGAGCAGTTCTTC. This translates into CASSIDPYNNEQFF.

The V and J genes are TRBV5-4 and TRBJ2-2; tentatively, D is TRBD1 (6 bases). Trimming removed 4 bases at V and 3 bases at J, with 10 bases between. Looked up from germline, CDR1 is SGHNT and CDR2 is YYREEE (reference sequence). The CDR3 loop spans 14 amino acids. The CDR3 is CASSVDSHTGELFF. The CDR3 DNA reads as TGTGCCAGCAGCGTGGACAGCCACACCGGGGAGCTGTTTTTT.

The CDR3 is CASSLYEEDNEQFF. In DNA, the CDR3 is TGTGCCAGCAGCTTGTACGAGGAGGACAATGAGCAGTTCTTC. The chain couples TRBV5-6 to TRBJ2-1; a weak D match, TRBD2 (5 bases). CDR3 length: 14 residues. Deletions cut 1 base from V and 5 bases from J, with 10 bases between. The V gene's germline CDR1 is SGHDT and CDR2 YYEEEE.

The chain employs TRBV25-1 and TRBJ1-6, with a weak D call TRBD1 (5 bases). The CDR3 runs to 15 residues. Trimming removed 1 base from V and 9 bases from J, with 13 bases in between. CDR1 and CDR2 from the germline V gene are MGHDK and SYGVNS. The CDR3 region has the DNA TGTGCCAGCAGTGAATCGGGTGGGAGGGGTTCACCCCTCCACTTT. It specifies CASSESGGRGSPLHF. Full variable domain (remainder filled in from reference TRBV25-1 and TRBJ1-6): EADIYQTPRYLVIGTGKKITLECSQTMGHDKMYWYQQDPGMELHLIHYSYGVNSTEKGDLSSESTVSRIRTEHFPLTLESARPSHTSQYLCASSESGGRGSPLHFGNGTRLTVT.

This clone was recorded once. V usage is TRBV25-1 and J usage is TRBJ2-1, with 9 bases matching TRBD2. CDR1 MGHDK and CDR2 SYGVNS come from the germline V gene. V lost 7 bases and J lost 8; bases outside the gene matches: 6. The CDR3 totals 13 residues. CDR3 DNA sequence: TGTGCCAGCACCTTAGCGGGAGCTTATGAGCAGTTCTTC. Protein: CASTLAGAYEQFF.

The chain uses TRBV5-1 and TRBJ2-7; 7 positions match TRBD2. Germline-derived CDR1 and CDR2 are SGHRS and YFSETQ. The CDR3 consists of 17 residues. With 0 bases clipped from V and 0 bases from J, the junction kept 9 bases outside the gene matches. The CDR3 DNA reads as TGCGCCAGCAGCTTGGGGTATGAGCGGGGCTCCTCCTACGAGCAGTACTTC. It codes for CASSLGYERGSSYEQYF.

The chain has TRBV28 and TRBJ2-7, with 12 positions matching TRBD2. Unmatched junction bases numbered 5, after V lost 3 bases and J lost 5 bases. Per the germline V gene, CDR1 is MDHEN and CDR2 is SYDVKM. CDR3 size: 15 residues. CDR3 coding DNA: TGTGCCAGCAGTTTTCCGACTAGCGGGAGCAACGAGCAGTACTTC. Translated, it gives CASSFPTSGSNEQYF.

V usage is TRBV27 and J usage is TRBJ2-1, with D possibly TRBD2 on 6 matching bases. CDR1 is MNHEY and CDR2 is SMNVEV in the germline V gene (reference sequence). CDR3 length: 15 amino acids. V lost 4 bases to trimming and J lost 0 bases, with 10 bases between them. The CDR3: CASSSDGSSYNEQFF. The DNA of the CDR3 is TGTGCCAGCAGTTCGGACGGGAGCTCCTACAATGAGCAGTTCTTC.

This rearrangement joins TRBV29-1 to TRBJ1-3; the match to TRBD1 covers 9 bases. The CDR3 loop spans 14 amino acids. The trim removed 6 bases at V and 3 bases at J, leaving 6 bases unmatched. Looked up from germline, CDR1 is SQVTM and CDR2 is ANQGSEA. In nucleotides, the CDR3 is TGCAGCGTCGCCTACAGGGGGCTTGGAAACACCATATATTTT. Protein: CSVAYRGLGNTIYF.

The V and J genes are TRBV3-1 (or the pseudogene TRBV3-2) and TRBJ2-7; D uncertain. V was shortened by 0 bases and J by 3 bases, with 9 bases between the two germline ends. This CDR3 has 14 amino acids. CDR1 is LGHDT and CDR2 is YNNKEL in the germline V gene (reference sequence). CDR3: CASSQDAGFYEQYF. The CDR3 DNA reads TGTGCCAGCAGCCAAGACGCCGGTTTCTACGAGCAGTACTTC.

This sequence joins TRBV29-1 and TRBJ2-7; 7 positions match TRBD1. J gave up 5 bases and V 5 bases, and 9 bases lay outside the gene matches. From germline, CDR1 is SQVTM and CDR2 ANQGSEA. The CDR3 is made up of 13 amino acids. CDR3 coding DNA: TGCAGCGTTTGGACAGGCCCTGGGGACGAGCAGTACTTC. This encodes CSVWTGPGDEQYF.

The rearrangement links TRBV24-1 to TRBJ1-1; D is unclear. The V gene lost 4 bases and the J gene lost 3 bases, with 8 bases spanning the gap. Germline CDR1 is KGHDR and CDR2 is SFDVKD. The CDR3 totals 13 residues. The CDR3 region is CATSDQRDTEAFF. CDR3 DNA: TGTGCCACCAGTGACCAGAGGGACACTGAAGCTTTCTTT.

The V and J genes are TRBV12-3 or TRBV12-4 and TRBJ2-1, with 8 nucleotides matching TRBD1. V lost 6 bases, J lost 6 bases, and 4 bases stayed unmatched. There are 13 residues in the CDR3. The CDR3 region has the DNA TGTGCCAGCAGATATACAGGGGGCAATGAGCAGTTCTTC. It is translated as CASRYTGGNEQFF.

This clone was counted a few times. This rearrangement joins TRBV5-1 to TRBJ1-1; D not resolved. Germline-derived CDR1 and CDR2 are SGHRS and YFSETQ. Trimming cost V 4 bases and J 5 bases, with 15 bases left between them. The CDR3 sequence is 14 residues long. For the CDR3, the DNA is TGCGCCAGCAGCATGCACGGAGGTGGAACTGAAGCTTTCTTT. Amino acids: CASSMHGGGTEAFF.

The table lists this clone with a few counts. The chain links TRBV4-1 to TRBJ2-7; the D is unclear. The V and J ends lost 0 bases and 1 base respectively, with 7 bases between them. Germline V gene data show CDR1 as MGHRA and CDR2 as YSYEKL. This CDR3 comprises 14 residues. The CDR3 loop is CASSQDLGSYEQYF. DNA for the CDR3: TGCGCCAGCAGCCAAGATCTAGGATCCTACGAGCAGTACTTC.

Of note for this clone: The same CDR3 arises from other DNA sequences in this sample as well. V usage is TRBV24-1 and J usage is TRBJ2-7; TRBD1 matches 8 bases. The germline CDR1 and CDR2 sequences are KGHDR and SFDVKD. Trimming removed 3 bases from V and 1 base from J; junction bases left unmatched: 4. The CDR3 loop spans 15 amino acids. Written as DNA, the CDR3 is TGTGCCACCAGTGATCCGCGGGACAGGTCCTACGAGCAGTACTTC. Its protein product is CATSDPRDRSYEQYF.

This chain joins TRBV5-8 and TRBJ2-3, with TRBD2 matching 7 bases. The CDR3 spans 15 residues. Trimming took 3 bases from V and 2 from J; bases not matched to a gene: 6. Germline V gene sequence: CDR1 SGHTS, CDR2 YDEGEE. The CDR3 DNA sequence: TGTGCCAGCAGCTCGCTGGGAGGGTTCACAGATACGCAGTATTTT. It is translated as CASSSLGGFTDTQYF.

This clone was seen just once. The chain has TRBV28 and TRBJ2-7; TRBD2 aligns across 8 bases. Germline CDR1 reads MDHEN; CDR2 reads SYDVKM. The V and J ends lost 8 bases and 5 bases, in that order; junction bases with no gene match: 11. The CDR3 spans 14 residues. CDR3: CASPPAGGAHEQYF. The CDR3 DNA is TGTGCCAGCCCTCCCGCGGGAGGCGCTCACGAGCAGTACTTC.

The rearrangement joins TRBV5-1 to TRBJ2-1; 10 nucleotides agree with TRBD2. The CDR3 covers 15 residues. The germline CDR1 and CDR2 sequences are SGHRS and YFSETQ. Germline trimming cut 3 bases from V and 4 bases from J; bases unmatched to any gene: 4. The CDR3 region has the DNA TGCGCCAGCAGCTCCGGGACTAGCGAATACAATGAGCAGTTCTTC. Its protein product is CASSSGTSEYNEQFF.

The chain has TRBV18 and TRBJ2-5; D call uncertain. The ends were cut back, 4 bases at V and 1 base at J, with 7 bases in the middle. The length of the CDR3 is 13 residues. Germline V CDR1 and CDR2: KGHSH, LQKENI. As DNA, the CDR3 is TGTGCCAGCTCACTTAGCCTCCAAGAGACCCAGTACTTC. Its translation is CASSLSLQETQYF. Variable domain in full (rest from reference TRBV18 and TRBJ2-5): NAGVMQNPRHLVRRRGQEARLRCSPMKGHSHVYWYRQLPEEGLKFMVYLQKENIIDESGMPKERFSAEFPKEGPSILRIQQVVRGDSAAYFCASSLSLQETQYFGPGTRLLVL.

The V call is TRBV11-3, the J call TRBJ2-5; D unresolved. Germline CDR1 and CDR2: SGHNT and YENEEA. V lost 1 base and J lost 3, with 3 bases in between. The CDR3 contains 12 residues. The CDR3 DNA is TGTGCCAGCAGCTTAGGAGAAGAGACCCAGTACTTC. Translated: CASSLGEETQYF.

The chain employs TRBV28 and TRBJ2-5; no clear D gene. Looked up from germline, CDR1 is MDHEN and CDR2 is SYDVKM. V lost 3 bases, J lost 1 base, and 21 bases lay in between. This CDR3 has 18 residues. CDR3 loop: CASSFIVRRRNVQETQYF. CDR3 in DNA: TGTGCCAGCAGTTTTATAGTTAGAAGGAGAAACGTCCAAGAGACCCAGTACTTC.

The chain couples TRBV28 to TRBJ2-4; D gene unclear. Deletions cut 7 bases from V and 4 bases from J, with 17 bases between. The CDR3 is made up of 15 amino acids. In germline, CDR1 is MDHEN, CDR2 SYDVKM. CDR3 DNA sequence: TGTGCCAGCAATACCCTCCCCGGGTCTAAAAACATTCAGTACTTC. Its translation: CASNTLPGSKNIQYF.

V and J are TRBV5-1 and TRBJ2-1, with TRBD2 matching over 10 bases. Germline V CDR1 and CDR2: SGHRS, YFSETQ. This CDR3 spans 16 amino acids. With V trimmed by 4 bases and J by 3 bases, 7 bases remained unmatched. The CDR3 DNA is TGCGCCAGCAGCGTAGAAGGACTAGCGGACTACAATGAGCAGTTCTTC. It encodes CASSVEGLADYNEQFF. The full variable domain, with the rest looked up from reference TRBV5-1 and TRBJ2-1, is KAGVTQTPRYLIKTRGQQVTLSCSPISGHRSVSWYQQTPGQGLQFLFEYFSETQRNKGNFPGRFSGRQFSNSRSEMNVSTLELGDSALYLCASSVEGLADYNEQFFGPGTRLTVL.

This chain links TRBV7-9 with TRBJ1-2; 8 bases agree with TRBD1. Germline lookup yields CDR1 SEHNR and CDR2 FQNEAQ (reference sequence). The CDR3 spans 14 residues. Losses at the gene ends were 5 bases for V and 7 bases for J; bases not matched to a gene: 9. Here the CDR3 reads CASSLGQGAPGYTF. The CDR3 region has the DNA TGTGCCAGCAGCCTCGGACAGGGTGCCCCTGGCTACACCTTC.